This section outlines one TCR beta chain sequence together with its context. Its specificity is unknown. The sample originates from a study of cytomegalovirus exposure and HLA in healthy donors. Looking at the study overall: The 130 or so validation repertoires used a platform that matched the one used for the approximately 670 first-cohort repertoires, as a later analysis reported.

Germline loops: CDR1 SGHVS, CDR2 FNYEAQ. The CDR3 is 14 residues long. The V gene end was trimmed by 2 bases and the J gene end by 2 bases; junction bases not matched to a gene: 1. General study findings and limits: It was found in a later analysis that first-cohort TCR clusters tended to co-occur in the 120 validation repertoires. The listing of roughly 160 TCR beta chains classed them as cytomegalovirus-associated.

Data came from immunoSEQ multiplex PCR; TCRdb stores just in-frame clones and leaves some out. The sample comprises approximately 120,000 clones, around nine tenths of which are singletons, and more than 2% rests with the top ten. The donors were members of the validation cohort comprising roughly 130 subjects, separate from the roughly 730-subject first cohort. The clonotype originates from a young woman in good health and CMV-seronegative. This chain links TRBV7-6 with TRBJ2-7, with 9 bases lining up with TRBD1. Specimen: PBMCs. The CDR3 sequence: CASSLHRGPYEQYF. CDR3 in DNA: TGTGCCAGCAGCTTACACAGGGGGCCCTACGAGCAGTACTTC.